Included here is one T cell receptor (beta chain) sequence, with context. Antigen unknown. This table comes from immunoSEQ multiplex PCR, and its TCRdb copy is limited to in-frame clones, with some not included. The sample shows approximately 60,000 clones, about 90% of them seen only once. The sample belongs to a study of OX40 agonist ivuxolimab in advanced cancers. Study in general: Ivuxolimab, which is an agonistic anti-OX40 (CD134) antibody, was administered to the patients. Study findings and constraints: CD8+ T cells averaged more expanded clones than CD4+.

V dropped 4 bases and J dropped 4 bases, with 13 bases sitting between them. The germline V gene has CDR1 SGHNT and CDR2 YENEEA. The CDR3 contains 14 residues. The starting material was CD4+ or CD8+ T cells sorted from blood, obtained in a trial of the OX40 agonist ivuxolimab. This chain links TRBV11-3 with TRBJ1-2; a weak D match, TRBD1 (5 bases). The TCR sequence derives from an adult with an advanced solid tumor such as melanoma, head and neck, liver or kidney cancer. The CDR3 DNA reads TGTGCCAGCAGCTGGGACGCCTGCGTCTATGGCTACACCTTC. Its protein is CASSWDACVYGYTF.